Following are 11 T cell receptor beta chains from one sample sequenced in a study of shared clonotypes between healthy human individuals. The table came from immunoSEQ multiplex PCR; TCRdb's copy has only in-frame clones and leaves some out. This table has more than 400,000 clones, 95% to 96% appearing once. The sequencing sample was made of naive CD4+ T cells sorted from blood. Regarding subset: CD45RA+ positively selected. These receptors originate from a young woman in good health.

The chain combines TRBV30 with TRBJ2-7; TRBD1 is a possible D gene (5 bases). Germline CDR1 is GTSNPN and CDR2 is SVGIG (reference sequence). The V and J ends lost 0 bases and 5 bases respectively, with 11 bases between them. The CDR3 is 13 residues long. The CDR3 here is CAWSVTGENEQYF. The CDR3 coding sequence is TGTGCCTGGAGTGTAACAGGAGAAAACGAGCAGTACTTC.

The rearrangement joins TRBV10-1 to TRBJ2-3; the match to TRBD2 covers 12 bases. V gave up 0 bases and J gave up 4 bases; unmatched junction bases: 5. This CDR3 has 17 residues. Germline loops: CDR1 WNHNN, CDR2 SYGVQD (reference sequence). The CDR3 region is CASSESPRLAGADTQYF. CDR3 sequence (DNA): TGCGCCAGCAGTGAGTCTCCGAGACTAGCGGGAGCAGATACGCAGTATTTT.

The CDR3 coding sequence is TGTGCCAGCAGTGTGACCACTAATGAGCAGTTCTTC. It encodes CASSVTTNEQFF. V is TRBV2 and J is TRBJ2-1; D is unclear. Germline V gene data show CDR1 as SNHLY and CDR2 as FYNNEI. The CDR3 has 12 amino acids. Trimming took off 4 bases at V and 7 bases at J, with 8 bases between the two ends.

J is TRBJ2-5 and V is TRBV5-6; 8 bases map to TRBD2. Germline V CDR1 and CDR2: SGHDT, YYEEEE. V shed 4 bases, J shed 1 base, and the junction held 15 bases outside the gene matches. The CDR3 length is 18 residues. For the CDR3, the DNA is TGTGCCAGCAGCCCCGAGCGTTGGTGGCGGGAGGTCCAAGAGACCCAGTACTTC. This codes for CASSPERWWREVQETQYF. The full variable domain, completed using reference TRBV5-6 and TRBJ2-5, is DAGVTQSPTHLIKTRGQQVTLRCSPKSGHDTVSWYQQALGQGPQFIFQYYEEEERQRGNFPDRFSGHQFPNYSSELNVNALLLGDSALYLCASSPERWWREVQETQYFGPGTRLLVL.

This clone was seen only once. V is TRBV5-1 and J is TRBJ1-1; D possibly corresponds to TRBD1 (5 bases). The CDR3 is 18 residues long. Germline assignment: CDR1 SGHRS and CDR2 YFSETQ. Between the trimmed V and J ends, which lost 1 base and 4 bases, there was a span of 23 bases. The CDR3, as DNA: TGCGCCAGCAGCTTGATTTTCCTCACTTCCAGGGCGGGCACTGAAGCTTTCTTT. It yields the protein CASSLIFLTSRAGTEAFF.

This chain uses TRBV29-1 with TRBJ2-7; D uncertain. The CDR3 contains 12 residues. Germline loops: CDR1 SQVTM, CDR2 ANQGSEA. Trimming left V 6 bases short and J 2 bases short, with 11 bases between. The CDR3 loop is CSVYGPTYEQYF. CDR3 nucleotides: TGCAGCGTGTACGGCCCCACCTACGAGCAGTACTTC.

CDR3 sequence reads: CASSQGAGGHHEQYF. CDR3 sequence (DNA): TGTGCCAGCAGTCAAGGAGCGGGAGGGCATCACGAGCAGTACTTC. This chain uses TRBV7-3 with TRBJ2-7; the match to TRBD2 covers 10 bases. CDR1 is SGHTA, CDR2 FQGTGA, per germline. The V gene end was trimmed by 6 bases and the J gene end by 5 bases; junction bases not matched to a gene: 10. CDR3 length: 15 amino acids.

The chain joins TRBV6-5 to TRBJ2-1, with TRBD2 matching 7 bases. Germline CDR1 MNHEY, CDR2 SVGAGI. CDR3 length equals 15 residues. Germline trimming cut 0 bases from V and 4 bases from J; bases unmatched to any gene: 3. The CDR3 protein is CASSYSGLLYNEQFF. CDR3 DNA: TGTGCCAGCAGTTACTCGGGACTATTGTACAATGAGCAGTTCTTC.

The gene calls are TRBV6-6 and TRBJ2-3; 10 bases agree with TRBD1. Losses at the gene ends were 7 bases for V and 3 bases for J; bases not matched to a gene: 10. The CDR3 is made up of 16 amino acids. Germline loops: CDR1 MNHNY, CDR2 SVGAGI (reference sequence). CDR3 in amino acids: CASNPSGQGITDTQYF. The CDR3 nucleotides are TGTGCCAGCAATCCCTCGGGACAGGGGATAACAGATACGCAGTATTTT.

The rearrangement uses TRBV19 and TRBJ2-1; 7 bases map to TRBD2. Losses at the gene ends were 5 bases for V and 0 bases for J; bases not matched to a gene: 10. CDR3 length equals 17 residues. Germline values: CDR1 LNHDA, CDR2 SQIVND (reference sequence). The CDR3 loop is CASSPRGGSNSYNEQFF. The CDR3 DNA reads as TGTGCCAGTAGTCCTCGGGGCGGGAGCAACTCCTACAATGAGCAGTTCTTC.

The chain links TRBV5-1 to TRBJ2-7; D is unclear. The germline V gene encodes CDR1 SGHRS and CDR2 YFSETQ. V was clipped by 0 bases and J by 4 bases, with 8 bases between them. This CDR3 comprises 13 residues. The CDR3 nucleotides are TGCGCCAGCAGCTTGGAAATGGATTACGAGCAGTACTTC. It specifies CASSLEMDYEQYF. Drawing the rest from reference TRBV5-1 and TRBJ2-7, the complete variable domain is KAGVTQTPRYLIKTRGQQVTLSCSPISGHRSVSWYQQTPGQGLQFLFEYFSETQRNKGNFPGRFSGRQFSNSRSEMNVSTLELGDSALYLCASSLEMDYEQYFGPGTRLTVT.